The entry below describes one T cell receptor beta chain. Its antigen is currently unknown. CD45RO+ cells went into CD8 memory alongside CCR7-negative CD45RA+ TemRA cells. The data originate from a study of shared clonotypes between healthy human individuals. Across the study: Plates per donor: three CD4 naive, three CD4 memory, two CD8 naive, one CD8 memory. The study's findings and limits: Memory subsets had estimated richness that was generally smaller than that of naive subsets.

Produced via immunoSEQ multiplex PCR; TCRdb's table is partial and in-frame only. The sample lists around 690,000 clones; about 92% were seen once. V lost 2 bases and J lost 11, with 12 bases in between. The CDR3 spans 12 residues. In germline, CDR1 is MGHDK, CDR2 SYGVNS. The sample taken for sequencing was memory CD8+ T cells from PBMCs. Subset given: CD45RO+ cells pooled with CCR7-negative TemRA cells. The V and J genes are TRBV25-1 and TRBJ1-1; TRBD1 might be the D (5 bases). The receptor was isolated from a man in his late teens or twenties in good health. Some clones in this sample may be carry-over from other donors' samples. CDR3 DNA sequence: TGTGCCAGCAGTGAACGAGGGGTCCAGGCTTTCTTT. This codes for CASSERGVQAFF. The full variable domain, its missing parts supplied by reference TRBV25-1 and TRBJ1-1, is EADIYQTPRYLVIGTGKKITLECSQTMGHDKMYWYQQDPGMELHLIHYSYGVNSTEKGDLSSESTVSRIRTEHFPLTLESARPSHTSQYLCASSERGVQAFFGQGTRLTVV.